This entry features one T cell receptor (beta chain) sequence. Antigen unknown. TCRdb's copy holds only in-frame clones and misses some; the assay was immunoSEQ multiplex PCR. The sample consists of about 160,000 clones, approximately 87% of them appearing once. The record originates from a study of T cell responses to AZD1222 COVID-19 vaccine. Study-wide points: Repertoires were sampled only after the peak T cell response. White British donors predominated, females outnumbered males, and clonal diversity was possibly underestimated.

Germline loops: CDR1 WSHSY, CDR2 SAAADI. Trimming cost V 5 bases and J 2 bases, with 10 bases left between them. The CDR3 has 13 amino acids. The origin of this receptor is an adult who received the AZD1222 COVID-19 vaccine. The sample consisted of peripheral blood, taken 28 days after the second AZD1222 dose. This chain connects TRBV10-2 to TRBJ2-7, with D hard to call. In DNA, the CDR3 is TGCGCCAGCAGTCCGGCGACGCCCTACGAGCAGTACTTC. Its protein is CASSPATPYEQYF.